The 18 T cell receptor beta chains below were found in one sample sequenced in a study of T cell responses to AZD1222 COVID-19 vaccine. Measured with immunoSEQ multiplex PCR; TCRdb has only the in-frame clones, and not every one. The sample has 85,000 to 100,000 clones, roughly 88% seen once. The source was peripheral blood, collected on day 0 of AZD1222 vaccination. The source is an adult in good health.

The chain employs TRBV18 and TRBJ2-7; the D is unclear. Germline V CDR1 and CDR2: KGHSH, LQKENI. The CDR3 loop spans 14 amino acids. V lost 4 bases and J lost 6, with 16 bases in between. The CDR3 spells CASSLDRNPSEQYF. Written as DNA, the CDR3 is TGTGCCAGCTCACTTGACCGGAACCCAAGCGAGCAGTACTTC. Full variable domain (outside the CDR3, taken from reference TRBV18 and TRBJ2-7): NAGVMQNPRHLVRRRGQEARLRCSPMKGHSHVYWYRQLPEEGLKFMVYLQKENIIDESGMPKERFSAEFPKEGPSILRIQQVVRGDSAAYFCASSLDRNPSEQYFGPGTRLTVT.

The sample holds a few counts of this clone. The chain joins TRBV5-1 to TRBJ2-5; D unresolved. This CDR3 spans 12 amino acids. Trimming removed 4 bases from V and 0 bases from J, with 4 bases in between. Germline V gene data show CDR1 as SGHRS and CDR2 as YFSETQ. CDR3: CASSVNQETQYF. The CDR3 region has the DNA TGCGCCAGCAGCGTAAACCAAGAGACCCAGTACTTC. Complete variable domain (other parts from reference TRBV5-1 and TRBJ2-5): KAGVTQTPRYLIKTRGQQVTLSCSPISGHRSVSWYQQTPGQGLQFLFEYFSETQRNKGNFPGRFSGRQFSNSRSEMNVSTLELGDSALYLCASSVNQETQYFGPGTRLLVL.

The DNA of the CDR3 is TGTGCCACCAGTGATTCATCGATATTTGTGGGCTACACCTTC. Protein: CATSDSSIFVGYTF. V usage is TRBV24-1 and J usage is TRBJ1-2; D gene uncertain. The V and J ends lost 2 bases and 8 bases respectively, with 14 bases between them. CDR1 is KGHDR, CDR2 SFDVKD, per germline. CDR3 length: 14 residues.

V gene TRBV2 combines with J gene TRBJ2-1, with D perhaps given as TRBD1 or TRBD2 (6 bases each). The CDR3 loop spans 13 amino acids. The germline CDR1 and CDR2 sequences are SNHLY and FYNNEI. Trimming pared 4 bases from V and 9 bases from J, leaving 13 bases between. In DNA, the CDR3 is TGTGCCAGCAGTGCGGGGGCCATGGGTGAGCAGTTCTTC. Translated: CASSAGAMGEQFF.

This chain links TRBV27 with TRBJ2-7; the D gene is possibly TRBD1 (5 bases). The CDR3 has 15 residues. Germline CDR1 is MNHEY and CDR2 is SMNVEV (reference sequence). Trimming cost V 4 bases and J 3 bases, with 16 bases left between them. This CDR3 is CASSYLETASYEQYF. Here the CDR3 DNA reads TGTGCCAGCAGTTATCTCGAGACAGCTAGCTACGAGCAGTACTTC.

This clone was seen a few times. V and J are TRBV10-3 and TRBJ2-1, with TRBD1 identical over 7 bases. This CDR3 has 15 residues. Germline V gives CDR1 ENHRY, CDR2 SYGVKD. V lost 3 bases, J lost 2 bases, and 4 bases stayed unmatched. The CDR3 is CAISESGGTYNEQFF. CDR3 sequence (DNA): TGTGCCATCAGTGAATCAGGGGGAACCTACAATGAGCAGTTCTTC.

The rearrangement links TRBV7-2 to TRBJ2-7; 7 bases are shared with TRBD1. J lost 4 bases, V lost 3 bases, and 15 bases had no gene match. The CDR3 has 17 residues. The germline CDR1 and CDR2 sequences are SGHTA and FQGNSA. CDR3 bases: TGTGCCAGCAGCTTTATGGCTCTCGGACAGGTTCCTTACGAGCAGTACTTC. Translated: CASSFMALGQVPYEQYF. The full variable domain, its missing parts supplied by reference TRBV7-2 and TRBJ2-7, is GAGVSQSPSNKVTEKGKDVELRCDPISGHTALYWYRQSLGQGLEFLIYFQGNSAPDKSGLPSDRFSAERTGGSVSTLTIQRTQQEDSAVYLCASSFMALGQVPYEQYFGPGTRLTVT.

The gene calls are TRBV30 and TRBJ1-4, with 9 bases aligning to TRBD1. This CDR3 has 13 amino acids. CDR1 and CDR2 (germline): GTSNPN, SVGIG (reference sequence). The CDR3 DNA sequence: TGTGCTGTCACACAGGGGGCGAATGAAAAACTGTTTTTT. Amino acid sequence: CAVTQGANEKLFF.

V is TRBV6-2 or TRBV6-3 and J is TRBJ1-1, with no clear D. This CDR3 region has 14 residues. The germline CDR1 and CDR2 sequences are MNHEY and SVGEGT. V was cut by 2 bases and J by 4 bases, with 11 bases left in between. The CDR3 is CASSYSVESTEAFF. The CDR3 DNA reads as TGTGCCAGCAGTTACAGTGTGGAATCCACTGAAGCTTTCTTT.

This sequence joins TRBV5-1 and TRBJ2-7; TRBD1 or TRBD2 may be the D gene (6 bases each). Germline lookup yields CDR1 SGHRS and CDR2 YFSETQ. The CDR3 loop spans 16 amino acids. V gave up 1 base and J gave up 4 bases, with 18 bases separating them. This CDR3 reads CASSLSGGRFGYEQYF. CDR3 DNA: TGCGCCAGCAGCTTGTCTGGGGGGCGATTTGGGTACGAGCAGTACTTC.

The V and J genes are TRBV6-6 and TRBJ2-5; D is perhaps TRBD1 or TRBD2 (5 bases each). Looked up from germline, CDR1 is MNHNY and CDR2 is SVGAGI (reference sequence). This CDR3 comprises 14 residues. The germline V and J ends were trimmed by 6 bases and 0 bases, with 11 bases remaining between them. Written as DNA, the CDR3 is TGTGCCAGCAGCCGGGGACGGGACCAAGAGACCCAGTACTTC. This sequence encodes CASSRGRDQETQYF.

This chain joins TRBV7-2 and TRBJ1-5; the D is unclear. This CDR3 has 14 amino acids. CDR1 and CDR2 (germline): SGHTA, FQGNSA. V was cut by 0 bases and J by 6 bases, with 9 bases left in between. The CDR3 sequence is CASSLAQRAQPQHF. The CDR3 DNA reads TGTGCCAGCAGCTTAGCGCAGAGGGCTCAGCCCCAGCATTTT. The entire variable domain, with the rest obtained from reference TRBV7-2 and TRBJ1-5, is as follows: GAGVSQSPSNKVTEKGKDVELRCDPISGHTALYWYRQSLGQGLEFLIYFQGNSAPDKSGLPSDRFSAERTGGSVSTLTIQRTQQEDSAVYLCASSLAQRAQPQHFGDGTRLSIL.

The CDR3 loop reads CASSPGSNQPQHF. The CDR3 nucleotides are TGTGCCAGCAGCCCAGGGTCAAACCAGCCCCAGCATTTT. J is TRBJ1-5 and V is TRBV7-8; TRBD1 is a possible D gene (5 bases). Deletions cut 5 bases from V and 7 bases from J, with 12 bases between. This CDR3 is built from 13 residues. The V gene's germline CDR1 is SGHVS and CDR2 FQNEAQ.

The J gene is TRBJ1-1, the V gene TRBV19, with 7 bases aligning to TRBD1. The V and J ends lost 5 bases and 6 bases, in that order; junction bases with no gene match: 6. Germline assignment: CDR1 LNHDA and CDR2 SQIVND (reference sequence). The length of the CDR3 is 13 residues. This CDR3 is CASSGGQRSEAFF. The CDR3 DNA follows: TGTGCCAGTAGTGGGGGACAGCGGTCTGAAGCTTTCTTT.

This CDR3 reads CASSRILYRATGELFF. CDR3 coding DNA: TGTGCCAGCAGCCGCATATTGTACAGGGCCACCGGGGAGCTGTTTTTT. V gene TRBV7-9 combines with J gene TRBJ2-2, with D tentatively TRBD1 (6 bases). Germline assignment: CDR1 SEHNR and CDR2 FQNEAQ (reference sequence). The length of the CDR3 is 16 residues. V lost 5 bases to trimming and J lost 4 bases, with 17 bases between them.

The V and J genes are TRBV2 and TRBJ2-7; D is unclear. CDR3 length: 14 residues. Deletions cut 7 bases from V and 5 bases from J, with 18 bases between. Germline V gives CDR1 SNHLY, CDR2 FYNNEI. The CDR3 is CASKLAYPVDEQYF. In nucleotides, the CDR3 is TGTGCCAGCAAGTTAGCCTACCCGGTCGACGAGCAGTACTTC. The full variable domain, rest sourced from reference TRBV2 and TRBJ2-7, is EPEVTQTPSHQVTQMGQEVILRCVPISNHLYFYWYRQILGQKVEFLVSFYNNEISEKSEIFDDQFSVERPDGSNFTLKIRSTKLEDSAMYFCASKLAYPVDEQYFGPGTRLTVT.

The J gene is TRBJ2-2, the V gene TRBV2, with D perhaps TRBD1 (5 bases). Trimming pared 7 bases from V and 2 bases from J, leaving 17 bases between. Germline CDR1 and CDR2: SNHLY and FYNNEI. The CDR3 totals 16 residues. CDR3 DNA: TGTGCCAGCATTCACGACAGAGGCTTAAACACCGGGGAGCTGTTTTTT. It yields the protein CASIHDRGLNTGELFF.

This chain joins TRBV4-1 and TRBJ1-4, with D possibly TRBD1 on 5 matching bases. The CDR3 loop spans 16 amino acids. The germline V and J ends were trimmed by 3 bases and 0 bases, with 11 bases remaining between them. Germline V gives CDR1 MGHRA, CDR2 YSYEKL. The CDR3 nucleotides read TGCGCCAGCAGCCAGGGGCCAGGGTCAACTAATGAAAAACTGTTTTTT. This codes for CASSQGPGSTNEKLFF.